Listed below are T cell receptor beta chains from one sample, sequenced in a study of CD8+ T cells in alopecia areata. The repertoire was sequenced with immunoSEQ multiplex PCR; TCRdb's copy has only in-frame clones and lacks some. This table has some 190,000 clones, more than 55% appearing once. The starting material was CD4+ T cells sorted from blood, obtained around week 50, from a patient treated with tofacitinib. All receptors derive from a human donor with alopecia areata. CDR3s include the opening cysteine and the closing phenylalanine or tryptophan. The order of the fields is clone size, D gene, V gene, J gene, CDR3 protein, CDR3 DNA. D genes are given only for firm matches. Only some rows state a clone size, as once, few, many or a class for expanded clones.

size: -
D: -
V: TRBV5-1
J: TRBJ1-1
CDR3: CASSLVDSQYEAFF
DNA: TGCGCCAGCAGCTTGGTGGACAGCCAATATGAAGCTTTCTTT

size: -
D: -
V: TRBV5-1
J: TRBJ1-6
CDR3: CASRMEGAASPLHF
DNA: TGCGCCAGCAGGATGGAAGGGGCAGCGTCACCCCTCCACTTT

size: few
D: TRBD2
V: TRBV9
J: TRBJ2-3
CDR3: CASSATSGVTDTQYF
DNA: TGTGCCAGCAGCGCCACTAGCGGGGTCACAGATACGCAGTATTTT

size: -
D: TRBD2
V: TRBV4-3
J: TRBJ2-3
CDR3: CASSQDGLAETDTQYF
DNA: TGCGCCAGCAGCCAAGACGGACTAGCGGAGACAGATACGCAGTATTTT

size: -
D: -
V: TRBV4-1
J: TRBJ2-3
CDR3: CASSRLLEVTDTQYF
DNA: TGCGCCAGCAGCCGACTACTGGAGGTAACAGATACGCAGTATTTT

size: -
D: -
V: TRBV29-1
J: TRBJ2-1
CDR3: CSVENPSGGLVNEQFF
DNA: TGCAGCGTTGAGAACCCCTCGGGGGGCCTTGTAAATGAGCAGTTCTTC

size: -
D: TRBD1
V: TRBV10-3
J: TRBJ2-1
CDR3: CATHRDSSYNEQFF
DNA: TGTGCCACCCACCGGGACAGCTCCTACAATGAGCAGTTCTTC

size: -
D: -
V: TRBV30
J: TRBJ2-1
CDR3: CAWSKTRTPLSYNEQFF
DNA: TGTGCCTGGAGCAAAACCCGGACTCCCCTCTCCTACAATGAGCAGTTCTTC

size: -
D: -
V: TRBV15
J: TRBJ2-2
CDR3: CATSRGANTGELFF
DNA: TGTGCCACCAGCAGAGGAGCCAACACCGGGGAGCTGTTTTTT

size: -
D: TRBD1
V: TRBV29-1
J: TRBJ1-6
CDR3: CSFRTGGDGSPLHF
DNA: TGCAGCTTTCGTACAGGGGGAGATGGTTCACCCCTCCACTTT

size: few
D: -
V: TRBV2
J: TRBJ2-1
CDR3: CATQAPWIEQFF
DNA: TGTGCCACGCAAGCCCCTTGGATCGAGCAGTTCTTC

size: -
D: -
V: TRBV10-3
J: TRBJ2-2
CDR3: CAISESGLGDTNTGELFF
DNA: TGTGCCATCAGTGAGTCGGGCCTGGGAGACACGAACACCGGGGAGCTGTTTTTT

size: once
D: -
V: TRBV2
J: TRBJ2-4
CDR3: CASSDRNSGRNIQYF
DNA: TGTGCCAGCAGTGACCGTAACTCCGGCAGAAACATTCAGTACTTC

size: few
D: -
V: TRBV5-1
J: TRBJ2-5
CDR3: CASSPRTDGETQYF
DNA: TGCGCCAGCAGCCCCCGGACAGACGGGGAGACCCAGTACTTC

size: -
D: TRBD2
V: TRBV5-1
J: TRBJ2-7
CDR3: CASSSLPLGAGGTSYEQYF
DNA: TGCGCCAGCAGCTCGCTCCCTCTTGGAGCGGGGGGAACGTCCTACGAGCAGTACTTC

size: once
D: -
V: TRBV20-1
J: TRBJ2-2
CDR3: CSATGQGELFF
DNA: TGCAGTGCTACCGGACAGGGGGAGCTGTTTTTT

size: -
D: TRBD1
V: TRBV7-2
J: TRBJ1-6
CDR3: CASSPGQGAFSPLHF
DNA: TGTGCCAGCAGCCCGGGACAGGGGGCTTTTTCACCCCTCCACTTT

size: -
D: -
V: TRBV30
J: TRBJ1-1
CDR3: CAWANGDTEAFF
DNA: TGTGCCTGGGCAAACGGGGACACTGAAGCTTTCTTT

size: few
D: -
V: TRBV27
J: TRBJ2-2
CDR3: CASSFGDGELFF
DNA: TGTGCCAGCAGTTTTGGAGACGGGGAGCTGTTTTTT

size: -
D: -
V: TRBV6-5
J: TRBJ2-3
CDR3: CASRSLADTQYF
DNA: TGTGCCAGCAGGTCCTTAGCGGATACGCAGTATTTT

size: -
D: -
V: TRBV20-1
J: TRBJ2-3
CDR3: CSARPQDAQYF
DNA: TGCAGTGCCAGACCTCAGGATGCGCAGTATTTT

size: once
D: -
V: TRBV29-1
J: TRBJ1-1
CDR3: CSVMTRLNTEAFF
DNA: TGCAGCGTCATGACGAGACTTAACACTGAAGCTTTCTTT

size: -
D: -
V: TRBV2
J: TRBJ1-4
CDR3: CASSPVATNEKLFF
DNA: TGTGCCAGCAGCCCAGTTGCAACTAATGAAAAACTGTTTTTT

size: -
D: -
V: TRBV7-2
J: TRBJ2-1
CDR3: CASSKLTSSYNEQFF
DNA: TGTGCCAGCAGCAAACTGACTAGTTCCTACAATGAGCAGTTCTTC

size: -
D: -
V: TRBV29-1
J: TRBJ2-1
CDR3: CSVSAGAPYNEQFF
DNA: TGCAGCGTTAGTGCGGGGGCGCCCTACAATGAGCAGTTCTTC

size: -
D: TRBD1
V: TRBV5-6
J: TRBJ1-1
CDR3: CASSLGGTDTEAFF
DNA: TGTGCCAGCAGCTTGGGAGGGACAGACACTGAAGCTTTCTTT

size: -
D: -
V: TRBV7-2
J: TRBJ2-7
CDR3: CATGTRYEQYF
DNA: TGTGCCACTGGGACTCGATACGAGCAGTACTTC

size: once
D: -
V: TRBV4-3
J: TRBJ2-2
CDR3: CASSKGLGGELFF
DNA: TGCGCCAGCAGCAAGGGGTTAGGCGGGGAGCTGTTTTTT

size: few
D: -
V: TRBV29-1
J: TRBJ2-3
CDR3: CSVGGDTQYF
DNA: TGCAGCGTTGGGGGGGATACGCAGTATTTT

size: -
D: -
V: TRBV9
J: TRBJ1-6
CDR3: CASSAGTLQDSPLHF
DNA: TGTGCCAGCAGCGCTGGAACCCTCCAGGATTCACCCCTCCACTTT

size: -
D: -
V: TRBV29-1
J: TRBJ2-3
CDR3: CSVGRSDTQYF
DNA: TGCAGCGTTGGACGCTCAGATACGCAGTATTTT

size: -
D: -
V: TRBV5-6
J: TRBJ1-2
CDR3: CASSLTDNYGYTF
DNA: TGTGCCAGCAGCTTGACCGATAACTATGGCTACACCTTC

size: -
D: TRBD2
V: TRBV5-1
J: TRBJ2-3
CDR3: CASSPGTSGTGTQYF
DNA: TGCGCCAGCAGCCCGGGGACTAGCGGGACGGGAACGCAGTATTTT

size: -
D: -
V: TRBV9
J: TRBJ1-2
CDR3: CASSVDGRSNYGYTF
DNA: TGTGCCAGCAGCGTAGATGGCAGGTCTAACTATGGCTACACCTTC

size: -
D: -
V: TRBV11-2
J: TRBJ2-7
CDR3: CASSSGYEQYF
DNA: TGTGCCAGCAGCTCGGGATACGAGCAGTACTTC

size: -
D: -
V: TRBV5-1
J: TRBJ2-7
CDR3: CASSLVVHTLGNEQYF
DNA: TGCGCCAGCAGCTTGGTTGTACATACCCTTGGTAACGAGCAGTACTTC

size: -
D: TRBD1
V: TRBV29-1
J: TRBJ1-4
CDR3: CSVVYPGQGNEKLFF
DNA: TGCAGCGTTGTTTACCCAGGACAGGGAAACGAAAAACTGTTTTTT

size: -
D: TRBD2
V: TRBV5-1
J: TRBJ2-2
CDR3: CASSRPSGHTGELFF
DNA: TGCGCCAGCAGCCGTCCTAGCGGACACACCGGGGAGCTGTTTTTT

size: few
D: -
V: TRBV29-1
J: TRBJ2-3
CDR3: CSTGSTDTQYF
DNA: TGCAGCACCGGGTCCACAGATACGCAGTATTTT

size: -
D: TRBD1
V: TRBV19
J: TRBJ2-5
CDR3: CASSLDRRRETQYF
DNA: TGTGCCAGTAGTTTGGACAGGCGAAGGGAGACCCAGTACTTC

size: few
D: -
V: TRBV18
J: TRBJ2-3
CDR3: CASSPRLPSGPRLGTDTQYF
DNA: TGTGCCAGCTCACCACGGCTGCCGTCAGGACCTCGCCTTGGCACAGATACGCAGTATTTT

size: few
D: TRBD2
V: TRBV18
J: TRBJ2-3
CDR3: CASSPGAGRGDTQYF
DNA: TGTGCCAGCTCACCAGGAGCGGGGCGAGGGGATACGCAGTATTTT

size: -
D: -
V: TRBV4-3
J: TRBJ2-1
CDR3: CASSQGYDWGNNEQFF
DNA: TGCGCCAGCAGCCAAGGGTATGATTGGGGGAACAATGAGCAGTTCTTC

size: few
D: -
V: TRBV2
J: TRBJ2-2
CDR3: CASSWAGELFF
DNA: TGTGCCAGCAGTTGGGCAGGGGAGCTGTTTTTT

size: -
D: -
V: TRBV29-1
J: TRBJ2-7
CDR3: CSVRGLSTYEQYF
DNA: TGCAGCGTACGGGGGTTGAGTACCTACGAGCAGTACTTC

size: -
D: -
V: TRBV13
J: TRBJ2-6
CDR3: CASTDNRVRGANVLTF
DNA: TGTGCCAGCACCGATAACAGGGTACGAGGGGCCAACGTCCTGACTTTC

size: -
D: -
V: TRBV2
J: TRBJ2-5
CDR3: CASSVPGMETQYF
DNA: TGTGCCAGCAGTGTTCCCGGGATGGAGACCCAGTACTTC